Following are 8 T cell receptor beta chains from one sample sequenced in a study of blood T cell repertoires in COVID-19. TCRdb's copy holds only in-frame clones and misses some; the assay was immunoSEQ multiplex PCR. The sample lists 440,000 or so clones, 89% occurring once. The sequencing sample was made of peripheral blood. The receptors come from a woman between 35 and 50 years old with COVID-19, enrolled during active disease.

V and J are TRBV6-2 or TRBV6-3 and TRBJ2-1; possibly TRBD1 for D (5 bases). V lost 5 bases, J lost 7 bases, and 15 bases lay in between. Germline V CDR1 and CDR2: MNHEY, SVGEGT. CDR3 length equals 14 residues. CDR3 in amino acids: CASSNDRGLNEQFF. The CDR3 region has the DNA TGTGCCAGCAGTAACGACAGAGGTTTGAATGAGCAGTTCTTC.

The V call is TRBV18, the J call TRBJ1-5; 8 nucleotides match TRBD1. V lost 4 bases, J lost 3 bases, and 5 bases stayed unmatched. Germline V lookup: CDR1 KGHSH, CDR2 LQKENI. The CDR3 length is 15 residues. CDR3 bases: TGTGCCAGCTCACTGGCAGGGGGCCTCAATCAGCCCCAGCATTTT. Translation gives CASSLAGGLNQPQHF.

Only one count was recorded for this clone. The chain joins TRBV20-1 to TRBJ1-5; unclear D gene. Germline V gives CDR1 DFQATT, CDR2 SNEGSKA (reference sequence). The CDR3 spans 12 residues. The V and J ends lost 3 bases and 7 bases respectively, with 10 bases between them. The CDR3, as DNA: TGCAGTGCTAGTCGCGGGGAACAGCCCCAGCATTTT. Its translation is CSASRGEQPQHF.

The genes are TRBV5-8 and TRBJ2-4, with a weak D call TRBD1 (5 bases). Trimming removed 0 bases from V and 8 bases from J, with 15 bases in between. Germline CDR1 and CDR2: SGHTS and YDEGEE. The CDR3 length is 15 residues. The CDR3, as DNA: TGTGCCAGCAGCTTGGGGCCAGGGTCAATGGACATTCAGTACTTC. Encoded protein: CASSLGPGSMDIQYF.

The V call is TRBV30, the J call TRBJ1-2; 7 bases map to TRBD1. V lost 1 base and J lost 5; bases outside the gene matches: 4. The CDR3 length is 13 residues. The germline V gene has CDR1 GTSNPN and CDR2 SVGIG (reference sequence). The CDR3 DNA is TGTGCCTGGAGTGGGAGACAGGGATATGGCTACACCTTC. The encoded protein is CAWSGRQGYGYTF.

The chain combines TRBV4-1 with TRBJ1-5; 10 bases map to TRBD1. The CDR3 is 15 residues long. The ends lost 5 bases at V and 6 bases at J; junction bases unmatched: 7. CDR1 is MGHRA, CDR2 YSYEKL, per germline. The CDR3, as DNA: TGCGCCAGCAGCGCAGGACAGGGGGTAACTCAGCCCCAGCATTTT. Protein product: CASSAGQGVTQPQHF.

CDR3 nucleotide sequence: TGTGCCAGTATTCCCGGGGGGGGGCCGAATCAGCCCCAGCATTTT. This sequence encodes CASIPGGGPNQPQHF. This chain uses TRBV19 with TRBJ1-5; D might be TRBD1 (6 bases). Germline-derived CDR1 and CDR2 are LNHDA and SQIVND (reference sequence). V lost 7 bases to trimming and J lost 4 bases, with 17 bases between them. The CDR3 runs 15 residues. Looking up the rest from reference TRBV19 and TRBJ1-5 gives the full variable domain: DGGITQSPKYLFRKEGQNVTLSCEQNLNHDAMYWYRQDPGQGLRLIYYSQIVNDFQKGDIAEGYSVSREKKESFPLTVTSAQKNPTAFYLCASIPGGGPNQPQHFGDGTRLSIL.

The chain has TRBV19 and TRBJ1-5; 8 positions agree with TRBD1. Germline CDR1 LNHDA, CDR2 SQIVND (reference sequence). V dropped 5 bases and J dropped 8; count of bases not matched to a gene: 8. This CDR3 has 14 residues. The CDR3 is CASSRQGRGEPQHF. CDR3 sequence (DNA): TGTGCCAGTAGTCGACAGGGGCGGGGAGAGCCCCAGCATTTT.